This TCR beta chain was observed in a study of control samples from healthy donors and cancer patients. Trimming removed 0 bases at V and 4 bases at J, with 5 bases between. Germline lookup yields CDR1 SGHKS and CDR2 YYEKEE (reference sequence). The CDR3 has 12 amino acids. The repertoire was sequenced with immunoSEQ multiplex PCR; TCRdb's copy has only in-frame clones and lacks some. This sample has about 86,000 clones, with around nine tenths found just once. The material sequenced was PBMCs. This chain connects TRBV5-5 to TRBJ2-7; D is unclear. The source of this sequence is a woman between 50 and 59 years old with colorectal cancer. The CDR3 DNA follows: TGTGCCAGCAGCTTGGTGGGTTACGAGCAGTACGTC. Its protein product is CASSLVGYEQYV.